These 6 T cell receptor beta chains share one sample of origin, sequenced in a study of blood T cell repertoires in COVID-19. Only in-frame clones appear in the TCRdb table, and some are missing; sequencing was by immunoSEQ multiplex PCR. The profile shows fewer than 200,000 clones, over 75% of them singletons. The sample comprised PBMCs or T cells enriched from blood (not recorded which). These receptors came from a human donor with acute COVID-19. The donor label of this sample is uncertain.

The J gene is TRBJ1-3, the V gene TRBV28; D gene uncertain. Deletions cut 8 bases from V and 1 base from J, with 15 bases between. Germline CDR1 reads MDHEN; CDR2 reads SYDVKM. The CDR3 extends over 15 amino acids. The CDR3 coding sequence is TGTGCCAGCCGCTCGGAGGGCAATTCTGGAAACACCATATATTTT. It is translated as CASRSEGNSGNTIYF.

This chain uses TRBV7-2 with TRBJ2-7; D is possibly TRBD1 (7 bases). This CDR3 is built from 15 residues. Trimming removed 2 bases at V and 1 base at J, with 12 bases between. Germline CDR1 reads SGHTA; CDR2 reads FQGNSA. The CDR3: CASSLIPGGSYEQYF. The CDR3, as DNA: TGTGCCAGCAGCTTAATTCCAGGGGGGTCCTACGAGCAGTACTTC.

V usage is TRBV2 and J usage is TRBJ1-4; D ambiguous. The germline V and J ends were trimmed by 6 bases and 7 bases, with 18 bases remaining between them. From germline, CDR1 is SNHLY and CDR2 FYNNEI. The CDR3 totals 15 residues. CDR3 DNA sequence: TGTGCCAGCAGCCCTACCTCTGTTCCTAGTGAAAAACTGTTTTTT. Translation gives CASSPTSVPSEKLFF.

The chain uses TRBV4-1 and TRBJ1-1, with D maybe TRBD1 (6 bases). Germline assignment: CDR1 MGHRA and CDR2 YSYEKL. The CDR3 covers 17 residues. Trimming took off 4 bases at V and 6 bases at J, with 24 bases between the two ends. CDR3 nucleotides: TGCGCCAGCAGCCCCCCCGGAGGCGGGGGCAACAAGGCTGAAGCTTTCTTT. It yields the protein CASSPPGGGGNKAEAFF.

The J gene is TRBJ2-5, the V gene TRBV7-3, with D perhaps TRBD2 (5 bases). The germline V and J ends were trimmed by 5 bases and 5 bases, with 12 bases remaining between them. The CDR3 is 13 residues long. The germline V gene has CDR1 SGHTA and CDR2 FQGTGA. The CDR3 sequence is CASSVLRGETQYF. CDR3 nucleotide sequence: TGTGCCAGCAGCGTACTCCGCGGGGAGACCCAGTACTTC.

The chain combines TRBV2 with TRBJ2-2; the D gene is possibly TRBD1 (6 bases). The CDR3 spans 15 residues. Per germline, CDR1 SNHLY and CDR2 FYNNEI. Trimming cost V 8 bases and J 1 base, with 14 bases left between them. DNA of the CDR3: TGTGCCAGCGCCCAGACAGGACTGAACACCGGGGAGCTGTTTTTT. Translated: CASAQTGLNTGELFF.